Below, 8 T cell receptor beta chains from the same sample are listed, as sequenced in a study of beta chain features in type 1 diabetes (dated by TCRdb to the late 2010s). What the study reported, not specific to this receptor: Type 1 diabetes patients showed a moderate but significant shortening of TCRB CDR3 length in all four CD4+ subsets.

These receptors lack a known antigen. The protocol used for the library was the immunoSEQ multiplex PCR assay. The entire isolated RNA was reverse transcribed using the High Capacity cDNA Reverse Transcription Kit, and thus expressed TCRB transcripts were sequenced. This is the immuneACCESS table as TCRdb keeps it, with only in-frame sequences that have V and J called. A part of the clones is gone; compared with another copy, unresolved V genes explain less than half, and the rest is unexplained. The sample includes a few hundred thousand clones, with 24% observed a single time. The top ten clones comprise more than 0.009% of the sample. The sequenced sample was naive CD4+ T cells from blood. The cell subset or site tag for this specimen amounts to: true naive CD4+ T cells. These receptors were taken from a woman aged 25-40 years with type 1 diabetes.

The chain carries TRBV30 and TRBJ2-2; unclear D gene. The V end was cut by 0 bases, the J end by 0 bases, with 5 bases between. Germline V lookup: CDR1 GTSNPN, CDR2 SVGIG (reference sequence). CDR3 length: 14 amino acids. CDR3 in amino acids: CAWSVSPNTGELFF. The CDR3, as DNA: TGTGCCTGGAGTGTAAGCCCGAACACCGGGGAGCTGTTTTTT.

This clone was seen more than once but under ten times. V usage is TRBV19 and J usage is TRBJ2-1; TRBD1 might be the D (6 bases). CDR1 and CDR2 (germline): LNHDA, SQIVND (reference sequence). The CDR3 has 15 amino acids. V dropped 10 bases and J dropped 3 bases, with 19 bases sitting between them. CDR3 coding DNA: TGTGCCACCCATCCCCAGACAGGAGACTACAATGAGCAGTTCTTC. As protein: CATHPQTGDYNEQFF.

The chain employs TRBV11-1 and TRBJ2-1; D unclear. V shed 5 bases and J shed 10 bases, with 12 bases lying between them. The CDR3 length is 12 residues. The germline gives CDR1 SGHAT, CDR2 FQDESV (reference sequence). The CDR3 DNA sequence: TGTGCCAGCAGCCCGCGTCTTAGCGAGCAGTTCTTC. Translation: CASSPRLSEQFF. The full variable domain, in which reference TRBV11-1 and TRBJ2-1 provide the parts outside the CDR3, is EAEVAQSPRYKITEKSQAVAFWCDPISGHATLYWYRQILGQGPELLVQFQDESVVDDSQLPKDRFSAERLKGVDSTLKIQPAELGDSAMYLCASSPRLSEQFFGPGTRLTVL.

Worth noting for this clone: An end of the junction does not agree with germline; a read error may underlie this. V and J are TRBV7-7 and TRBJ2-3; 7 bases are a match to TRBD2. The CDR3 totals 15 residues. Germline assignment: CDR1 SSHAT and CDR2 FNYEAQ (reference sequence). CDR3 protein: CASSTSVTSTDTQYF. CDR3 DNA: TGTGCTAGCAGCACTAGCGTAACTAGCACAGATACGCAGTATTTT.

The V call is TRBV15, the J call TRBJ1-2; tentatively, D is TRBD1 (5 bases). V shed 1 base and J shed 4 bases, with 7 bases lying between them. The CDR3 extends over 13 amino acids. CDR1 is LNHNV, CDR2 YYDKDF, per germline (reference sequence). DNA for the CDR3: TGTGCCACCAGCAGAGGCCAGGGCTATGGCTACACCTTC. It specifies CATSRGQGYGYTF.

The rearrangement joins TRBV5-1 to TRBJ2-7, with 8 positions matching TRBD2. The CDR3 totals 14 residues. Germline V gene lookup returns CDR1 SGHRS and CDR2 YFSETQ. Trimming removed 0 bases from V and 2 bases from J; junction bases left unmatched: 1. Here the CDR3 DNA reads TGCGCCAGCAGCTTGGTTAGCGGGACCTACGAGCAGTACTTC. It translates to CASSLVSGTYEQYF.

The gene calls are TRBV29-1 and TRBJ1-4, with D perhaps TRBD1 (6 bases). Germline CDR1 SQVTM, CDR2 ANQGSEA. The CDR3 length is 13 residues. The ends were cut back, 7 bases at V and 3 bases at J, with 12 bases in the middle. CDR3 amino acids: CSGLDSPNEKLFF. DNA of the CDR3: TGCAGCGGATTGGACAGCCCTAATGAAAAACTGTTTTTT.

In nucleotides, the CDR3 is TGCGCCAGCAGCTTGGCGGAACTAGCGGGAGGAGAGGATACGCAGTATTTT. Translating gives CASSLAELAGGEDTQYF. The rearrangement uses TRBV5-1 and TRBJ2-3, with 12 bases lining up with TRBD2. V gave up 0 bases and J gave up 6 bases; unmatched junction bases: 8. The CDR3 totals 17 residues. The germline V gene has CDR1 SGHRS and CDR2 YFSETQ.